One sample yielded the 27 T cell receptor beta chains listed below, sequenced in a study of shared clonotypes between healthy human individuals. The assay was immunoSEQ multiplex PCR, and TCRdb's table has in-frame clones only and misses some. Of about 2.3 million clones in the sample, just over 90% were seen once. The sequencing sample was made of naive CD4+ T cells from PBMCs. Subset here: CD45RA+ positively selected. The receptors derive from a man younger than 35 in good health. Some clones in this sample may be carry-over from other donors' samples.

V gene TRBV28 combines with J gene TRBJ1-2, with no clear D. In germline, CDR1 is MDHEN, CDR2 SYDVKM. The CDR3 runs 12 residues. V was cut by 3 bases and J by 8 bases, with 10 bases left in between. The CDR3 region has the DNA TGTGCCAGCAGTTTTAAACTCCAAGGCTACACCTTC. It specifies CASSFKLQGYTF.

The genes are TRBV27 and TRBJ2-1; 14 nucleotides line up with TRBD2. The CDR3 loop spans 17 amino acids. V lost 4 bases to trimming and J lost 8 bases; unmatched junction nucleotides: 10. CDR1 is MNHEY, CDR2 SMNVEV, per germline (reference sequence). CDR3 residues: CASSSKFGLAGGDEQFF. DNA of the CDR3: TGTGCCAGCAGTTCCAAATTTGGACTAGCGGGAGGCGATGAGCAGTTCTTC.

The rearrangement joins TRBV7-2 to TRBJ2-7; 11 bases fit TRBD2. CDR1 is SGHTA and CDR2 is FQGNSA in the germline V gene. V shed 8 bases and J 0 bases; nucleotides not matched to a gene: 6. The length of the CDR3 is 15 residues. CDR3 DNA sequence: TGTGCCAGCTCGATAACTAGCGGGAGCTCCTACGAGCAGTACTTC. Amino acid sequence: CASSITSGSSYEQYF.

The chain has TRBV5-1 and TRBJ2-6; 10 bases are a match to TRBD1. J was trimmed by 0 bases and V by 6 bases; bases with no gene match: 6. Per germline, CDR1 SGHRS and CDR2 YFSETQ. The CDR3 consists of 17 residues. The CDR3 sequence is CASTPGQGSSGANVLTF. The CDR3 coding sequence is TGCGCCAGCACCCCGGGACAGGGGAGCTCTGGGGCCAACGTCCTGACTTTC.

Comments on this clone: In the same sample, other DNA sequences code for this CDR3. The chain employs TRBV7-9 and TRBJ1-2; no reliable D call. V was shortened by 3 bases and J by 3 bases, with 5 bases between the two germline ends. From germline, CDR1 is SEHNR and CDR2 FQNEAQ (reference sequence). CDR3 length equals 12 residues. The CDR3 protein is CASSLRDYGYTF. In DNA form, the CDR3 reads TGTGCCAGCAGCTTGAGGGACTATGGCTACACCTTC.

This chain connects TRBV9 to TRBJ1-3; no firm D call. The CDR3 covers 14 residues. V dropped 3 bases and J dropped 0 bases, with 7 bases sitting between them. Germline CDR1 reads SGDLS; CDR2 reads YYNGEE. The CDR3 nucleotides read TGTGCCAGCAGCGAACAGAGCTCTGGAAACACCATATATTTT. Its translation is CASSEQSSGNTIYF.

The V gene is TRBV29-1, the J gene TRBJ2-2; D may correspond to TRBD1 or TRBD2 (5 bases each). Germline CDR1 and CDR2: SQVTM and ANQGSEA. Trimming shortened V by 7 bases and J by 1 base, and 16 bases separated the two germline ends. The CDR3 loop spans 15 amino acids. CDR3 sequence (DNA): TGCAGCGCCTCGCCAGGGACGGAGAACACCGGGGAGCTGTTTTTT. This encodes CSASPGTENTGELFF.

The genes are TRBV29-1 and TRBJ1-1; TRBD1 matches 8 bases. This CDR3 has 16 amino acids. Germline CDR1 and CDR2: SQVTM and ANQGSEA. V dropped 3 bases and J dropped 1; count of bases not matched to a gene: 10. CDR3 bases: TGCAGCGTTGATACGAGGGGTGGGACAGGGAACACTGAAGCTTTCTTT. Encoded protein: CSVDTRGGTGNTEAFF.

V usage is TRBV6-6 and J usage is TRBJ2-1; D is ambiguous. Trimming removed 5 bases from V and 6 bases from J, with 11 bases in between. The germline CDR1 and CDR2 sequences are MNHNY and SVGAGI (reference sequence). CDR3 size: 13 residues. The CDR3 loop reads CASSDRAFNEQFF. The CDR3 DNA is TGTGCCAGCAGTGACCGGGCTTTCAATGAGCAGTTCTTC.

V and J are TRBV6-6 and TRBJ1-1; D gene unclear. V lost 9 bases and J lost 1, with 15 bases in between. The CDR3 totals 14 residues. Germline lookup yields CDR1 MNHNY and CDR2 SVGAGI (reference sequence). CDR3 coding DNA: TGTGCCAGTCACACCGGCGGCAGGAACACTGAAGCTTTCTTT. Protein: CASHTGGRNTEAFF.

The chain couples TRBV7-3 to TRBJ2-4; 15 bases fit TRBD2. CDR1 is SGHTA and CDR2 is FQGTGA in the germline V gene. This CDR3 region has 18 residues. V lost 2 bases and J lost 1; bases outside the gene matches: 3. This CDR3 is CASSLGLAGGLAKNIQYF. CDR3 sequence (DNA): TGTGCCAGCAGCTTAGGACTAGCGGGAGGGTTGGCCAAAAACATTCAGTACTTC.

V usage is TRBV6-5 and J usage is TRBJ1-5; no firm D call. This CDR3 comprises 12 residues. Trimming removed 8 bases at V and 2 bases at J, with 7 bases between. Germline loops: CDR1 MNHEY, CDR2 SVGAGI. This CDR3 reads CASQSGNQPQHF. The CDR3 nucleotides are TGTGCCAGCCAAAGCGGCAATCAGCCCCAGCATTTT.

This chain links TRBV28 with TRBJ1-2; 11 bases match TRBD1. The CDR3 covers 15 residues. The germline V gene has CDR1 MDHEN and CDR2 SYDVKM. The ends lost 6 bases at V and 8 bases at J; junction bases unmatched: 11. CDR3 amino acids: CASSLGQGARYGYTF. The CDR3 nucleotides are TGTGCCAGCAGCCTCGGACAGGGGGCGCGATACGGCTACACCTTC.

V usage is TRBV28 and J usage is TRBJ1-1, with 10 positions matching TRBD1. V trimming: 4 bases; J trimming: 9 bases; junction bases outside the gene matches: 8. Germline V gene lookup returns CDR1 MDHEN and CDR2 SYDVKM. The CDR3 has 14 amino acids. The CDR3 coding sequence is TGTGCCAGCAGTTACCCGACAGGGGGCGTGAAAGCTTTCTTT. This translates into CASSYPTGGVKAFF. Full variable domain (rest looked up from reference TRBV28 and TRBJ1-1): DVKVTQSSRYLVKRTGEKVFLECVQDMDHENMFWYRQDPGLGLRLIYFSYDVKMKEKGDIPEGYSVSREKKERFSLILESASTNQTSMYLCASSYPTGGVKAFFGQGTRLTVV.

The chain carries TRBV28 and TRBJ1-1; tentatively, D is TRBD1 (5 bases). CDR1 and CDR2 from the germline V gene are MDHEN and SYDVKM. The CDR3 contains 15 residues. Trimming took off 2 bases at V and 4 bases at J, with 14 bases between the two ends. The CDR3 is CASSLAGERVTEAFF. CDR3 DNA sequence: TGTGCCAGCAGTTTAGCGGGGGAGAGGGTCACTGAAGCTTTCTTT. The whole variable domain, filled in from reference TRBV28 and TRBJ1-1, reads DVKVTQSSRYLVKRTGEKVFLECVQDMDHENMFWYRQDPGLGLRLIYFSYDVKMKEKGDIPEGYSVSREKKERFSLILESASTNQTSMYLCASSLAGERVTEAFFGQGTRLTVV.

As regards this clone: The identical CDR3 is also encoded by other nucleotide sequences in the sample. This chain joins TRBV6-6 and TRBJ2-7, with 7 nucleotides matching TRBD1. The germline V gene encodes CDR1 MNHNY and CDR2 SVGAGI (reference sequence). The CDR3 consists of 14 residues. V was pared by 10 bases and J by 3 bases, with 12 bases of the junction left unmatched. The CDR3 DNA is TGTGCCACCTCCGACAGGGCCTTTCTCTACGAGCAGTACTTC. This translates into CATSDRAFLYEQYF.

This clone was recorded only once. The gene calls are TRBV6-1 and TRBJ2-5, with D hard to call. Trimming stripped 4 bases from V and 7 bases from J, with 13 bases between. CDR3 length equals 13 residues. The germline V gene encodes CDR1 MNHNS and CDR2 SASEGT. This chain's CDR3 is CASSVGITRTQYF. CDR3 in DNA: TGTGCCAGCAGTGTGGGAATTACTCGGACCCAGTACTTC.

The chain recombines TRBV5-1 with TRBJ1-3, with D unclear. The germline V gene has CDR1 SGHRS and CDR2 YFSETQ. V was shortened by 6 bases and J by 0 bases, with 13 bases between the two germline ends. The CDR3 consists of 15 residues. The CDR3 DNA reads TGCGCCAGCACCTCAGGCGGAGGCTCTGGAAACACCATATATTTT. Protein sequence: CASTSGGGSGNTIYF.

The count of this clone is one. Other DNA sequences from this sample encode an identical CDR3 as well. The chain is built from TRBV2 and TRBJ2-1, with D possibly TRBD1 on 6 matching bases. With 4 bases removed from V and 0 bases from J, the gap between germline ends came to 10 bases. Per the germline V gene, CDR1 is SNHLY and CDR2 is FYNNEI. The CDR3 is 15 amino acids. CDR3 residues: CASSGGLSSYNEQFF. The CDR3 region has the DNA TGTGCCAGCAGTGGGGGGCTTAGCTCCTACAATGAGCAGTTCTTC.

The genes are TRBV23-1 and TRBJ2-7; 12 bases are a match to TRBD2. TRBV23-1 is an open reading frame, and its role is uncertain. The CDR3 sequence is 16 residues long. V shed 10 bases, J shed 4 bases, and the junction held 14 bases outside the gene matches. The CDR3 loop reads CANAPDWTSGMYEQYF. In nucleotides, the CDR3 is TGCGCCAACGCCCCAGACTGGACTAGCGGGATGTACGAGCAGTACTTC.

This clone showed up just once. The same CDR3 also results from other DNA sequences found in this sample. The rearrangement joins TRBV6-5 to TRBJ2-5; D is undetermined. The germline V gene has CDR1 MNHEY and CDR2 SVGAGI. There are 13 residues in the CDR3. V lost 4 bases and J lost 2, with 8 bases in between. CDR3 in DNA: TGTGCCAGCAGTTCAGGAAGACAAGAGACCCAGTACTTC. Translating it yields CASSSGRQETQYF.

As regards this clone: This sample includes further DNA sequences coding for the same CDR3. V usage is TRBV9 and J usage is TRBJ2-3; 9 bases are a match to TRBD2. With 2 bases clipped from V and 1 base from J, the junction kept 2 bases outside the gene matches. Germline CDR1 SGDLS, CDR2 YYNGEE. The CDR3 covers 15 residues. The CDR3 reads CASSVRLAGTDTQYF. CDR3 bases: TGTGCCAGCAGCGTGCGACTAGCGGGCACAGATACGCAGTATTTT. Drawing the rest from reference TRBV9 and TRBJ2-3, the complete variable domain is DSGVTQTPKHLITATGQRVTLRCSPRSGDLSVYWYQQSLDQGLQFLIQYYNGEERAKGNILERFSAQQFPDLHSELNLSSLELGDSALYFCASSVRLAGTDTQYFGPGTRLTVL.

The chain carries TRBV30 and TRBJ2-1; D is unclear. Between the trimmed V and J ends, which lost 1 base and 7 bases, there was a span of 14 bases. The CDR3 contains 14 residues. CDR1 and CDR2 (germline): GTSNPN, SVGIG (reference sequence). This CDR3 reads CAWSGLSGWNEQFF. CDR3 nucleotide sequence: TGTGCCTGGAGTGGTTTGTCGGGTTGGAATGAGCAGTTCTTC. The full variable domain, its missing parts supplied by reference TRBV30 and TRBJ2-1, is SQTIHQWPATLVQPVGSPLSLECTVEGTSNPNLYWYRQAAGRGLQLLFYSVGIGQISSEVPQNLSASRPQDRQFILSSKKLLLSDSGFYLCAWSGLSGWNEQFFGPGTRLTVL.

CDR3 sequence reads: CASSLGGLAGLGEQFF. The CDR3 region has the DNA TGTGCCAGCAGTCTTGGGGGACTAGCGGGCCTCGGGGAGCAGTTCTTC. The gene calls are TRBV6-6 and TRBJ2-1; 12 nucleotides line up with TRBD2. The CDR3 totals 16 residues. Germline trimming cut 5 bases from V and 10 bases from J; bases unmatched to any gene: 12. Germline loops: CDR1 MNHNY, CDR2 SVGAGI (reference sequence).

This chain uses TRBV6-1 with TRBJ1-4; maybe TRBD1 (5 bases). V lost 0 bases to trimming and J lost 6 bases, with 20 bases between them. This CDR3 is 18 amino acids long. Germline V CDR1 and CDR2: MNHNS, SASEGT. The CDR3 spells CASSEAIGVGRRDEKLFF. The CDR3 bases are TGTGCCAGCAGTGAAGCCATCGGGGTTGGGCGCAGGGATGAAAAACTGTTTTTT.

This chain links TRBV28 with TRBJ1-1; possible D gene TRBD1, 6 bases. From germline, CDR1 is MDHEN and CDR2 SYDVKM. Deletions cut 5 bases from V and 8 bases from J, with 18 bases between. The CDR3 has 14 amino acids. The chain's CDR3 is CASSLRGRNMEAFF. The CDR3 nucleotides are TGTGCCAGCAGTCTCAGGGGCCGCAACATGGAAGCTTTCTTT.

The chain couples TRBV11-3 to TRBJ2-1; D possibly corresponds to TRBD2 (6 bases). V was cut by 3 bases and J by 4 bases, with 7 bases left in between. CDR3 length: 13 residues. Germline CDR1 and CDR2: SGHNT and YENEEA. The CDR3 DNA reads TGTGCCAGCAGCTTGGAGGGATACAATGAGCAGTTCTTC. Its protein is CASSLEGYNEQFF.